Described below is a single T cell receptor (beta chain) sequence and its context. Its antigen is unknown. TCRdb keeps only in-frame clones here, not all; method: immunoSEQ multiplex PCR. This table has some 240,000 clones, 87% appearing once. The CDR3 has 19 residues. Germline-derived CDR1 and CDR2 are SEHNR and FQNEAQ (reference sequence). The junction had 14 bases not matched to a gene; V was cut back by 5 bases and J by 5 bases. This sample is drawn from a study of cytomegalovirus exposure and HLA in healthy donors. Regarding the study as a whole: There were some public TCRs occurring in many donors, but most TCR sequences were rare. The study labeled more than 150 TCR beta chains cytomegalovirus-associated.

The chain is built from TRBV7-9 and TRBJ2-1, with TRBD2 identical over 14 bases. The sequence was obtained from a woman between 18 and 29 years old in good health and CMV-seropositive. The sample consisted of PBMCs. The CDR3 nucleotides read TGTGCCAGCAGCACGGGACTAGCGGGAGCGCCCTTCTTAAACAATGAGCAGTTCTTC. It specifies CASSTGLAGAPFLNNEQFF.